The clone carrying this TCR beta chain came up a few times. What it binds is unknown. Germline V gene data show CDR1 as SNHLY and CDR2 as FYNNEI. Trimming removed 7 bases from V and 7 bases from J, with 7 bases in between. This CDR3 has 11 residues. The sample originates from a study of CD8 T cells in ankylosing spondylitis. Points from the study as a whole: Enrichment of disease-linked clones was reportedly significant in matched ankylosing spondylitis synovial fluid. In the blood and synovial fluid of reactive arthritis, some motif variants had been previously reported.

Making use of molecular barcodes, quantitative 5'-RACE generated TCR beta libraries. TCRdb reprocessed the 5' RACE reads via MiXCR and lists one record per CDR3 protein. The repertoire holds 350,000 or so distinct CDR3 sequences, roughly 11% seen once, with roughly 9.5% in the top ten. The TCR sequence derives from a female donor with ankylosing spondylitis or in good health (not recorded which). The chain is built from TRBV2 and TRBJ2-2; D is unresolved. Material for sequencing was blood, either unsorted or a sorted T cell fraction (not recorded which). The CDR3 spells CASKFVGELFF. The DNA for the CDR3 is TGTGCCAGCAAATTCGTCGGGGAGCTGTTTTTT.